The rows below give T cell receptor beta chains drawn from one sample of a study of blood T cell repertoires in COVID-19. Repertoires were generated with immunoSEQ multiplex PCR, while TCRdb's copy carries only in-frame clones and drops some. The repertoire has hundreds of thousands of clones, 90% of them found once; the top ten carry 2% to 3%. Sample: PBMCs or T cells enriched from blood (not recorded which). These receptors originate from a man aged 55-75 years who had recovered from COVID-19. Each CDR3 is given with its conserved first and last residue. D genes are given only for firm matches. Size is omitted from some rows. Given values are once, few, many or a class for expanded clones.

.,TRBD1,TRBJ2-5,TRBV6-2/TRBV6-3,CASSTHRGQETQYF,TGTGCCAGCAGTACACACAGGGGACAAGAGACCCAGTACTTC
.,TRBD2,TRBJ2-1,TRBV25-1,CASSEVGTSGSRKFF,TGTGCCAGCAGTGAGGTCGGGACTAGCGGGAGTAGGAAGTTCTTC
.,TRBD1,TRBJ2-6,TRBV5-1,CASSLRTGGTPGANVLTF,TGCGCCAGCAGTTTAAGGACAGGGGGCACCCCTGGGGCCAACGTCCTGACTTTC
.,.,TRBJ2-3,TRBV18,CASSPTGSTDTQYF,TGTGCCAGCTCTCCTACCGGGAGCACAGATACGCAGTATTTT
.,TRBD1,TRBJ1-6,TRBV12-3/TRBV12-4,CASGGTVNSPLHF,TGTGCCAGCGGTGGGACAGTTAATTCACCCCTCCACTTT
.,.,TRBJ2-1,TRBV9,CASSPSGYPSNEQFF,TGTGCCAGCAGCCCCTCGGGGTATCCCTCCAATGAGCAGTTCTTC
.,TRBD1,TRBJ2-1,TRBV11-3,CASSRGQGTYNEQFF,TGTGCCAGCAGCCGTGGACAGGGGACCTACAATGAGCAGTTCTTC
.,.,TRBJ1-4,TRBV7-2,CASSLAGGSEKLFF,TGTGCCAGCAGCTTAGCCGGGGGTAGTGAAAAACTGTTTTTT
.,TRBD1,TRBJ1-2,TRBV5-6,CASSLARGRGYTF,TGTGCCAGCAGCTTGGCCAGGGGGCGAGGCTACACCTTC
.,TRBD1,TRBJ1-6,TRBV5-4,CASSWGQGDSPLHF,TGTGCCAGCAGCTGGGGACAGGGGGATTCACCCCTCCACTTT
.,TRBD2,TRBJ2-7,TRBV3-1/TRBV3-2,CASRTAGLAGYEQYF,TGTGCCAGCCGAACAGCGGGACTAGCGGGATACGAGCAGTACTTC
.,TRBD1,TRBJ2-7,TRBV5-1,CASGLGTGSYEQYF,TGCGCCAGCGGCCTAGGGACAGGATCCTACGAGCAGTACTTC
.,TRBD1,TRBJ1-4,TRBV5-1,CASSLTGGDGEKLFF,TGCGCCAGCAGCTTAACAGGGGGCGACGGTGAAAAACTGTTTTTT
once,TRBD1,TRBJ1-3,TRBV10-3,CATKTGYSGNTIYF,TGTGCCACAAAGACAGGGTACTCTGGAAACACCATATATTTT
.,.,TRBJ1-1,TRBV19,CASSRLQGRRNTEAFF,TGTGCCAGTAGTAGATTACAGGGTCGGAGGAACACTGAAGCTTTCTTT
.,TRBD2,TRBJ2-4,TRBV30,CAWSGTSGGGIAKNIQYF,TGTGCCTGGAGCGGGACTAGCGGGGGGGGCATAGCCAAAAACATTCAGTACTTC
.,.,TRBJ1-1,TRBV6-2/TRBV6-3,CASSYPTEAFF,TGTGCCAGCAGTTACCCTACTGAAGCTTTCTTT
.,TRBD2,TRBJ2-1,TRBV19,CASSMILAGNEQFF,TGTGCCAGTAGTATGATACTAGCGGGGAATGAGCAGTTCTTC
.,.,TRBJ2-3,TRBV5-5,CASSLTSNTDTQYF,TGTGCCAGCAGCTTGACTAGTAACACAGATACGCAGTATTTT
.,.,TRBJ1-1,TRBV10-3,CAISGTQNTEAFF,TGTGCCATCAGTGGGACACAGAACACTGAAGCTTTCTTT
once,TRBD2,TRBJ2-1,TRBV7-9,CASSWTSGGYNEQFF,TGTGCCAGCAGCTGGACTAGCGGGGGATACAATGAGCAGTTCTTC
.,.,TRBJ1-1,TRBV4-1,CASSQASGYTEAFF,TGCGCCAGCAGCCAAGCTTCAGGGTACACTGAAGCTTTCTTT
.,.,TRBJ1-2,TRBV5-5,CASSLEHRSGYGYTF,TGTGCCAGCAGCTTGGAGCACAGGTCGGGCTATGGCTACACCTTC
.,TRBD1,TRBJ2-1,TRBV4-2,CASRPEGYSGTGVHEQFF,TGTGCCAGCAGGCCGGAAGGGTACAGTGGGACAGGGGTTCATGAGCAGTTCTTC
few,.,TRBJ1-6,TRBV18,CASSPQGNNSPLHF,TGTGCCAGCTCACCCCAGGGAAACAATTCACCCCTCCACTTT
.,.,TRBJ1-5,TRBV6-5,CASSPKYRDDQPQHF,TGTGCCAGCAGTCCGAAATACAGGGACGATCAGCCCCAGCATTTT
.,TRBD1,TRBJ1-5,TRBV30,CAWDRGKGQPQHF,TGTGCCTGGGACAGGGGGAAAGGTCAGCCCCAGCATTTT
.,.,TRBJ1-6,TRBV3-1/TRBV3-2,CASSPGRGAGSPLHF,TGTGCCAGCAGCCCAGGCCGGGGGGCTGGCTCACCCCTCCACTTT
.,.,TRBJ1-5,TRBV5-6,CASSLGLAGDNQPQHF,TGTGCCAGCAGCTTGGGCCTCGCCGGAGACAATCAGCCCCAGCATTTT
.,.,TRBJ1-2,TRBV18,CASSPQGSPNYGYTF,TGTGCCAGCTCACCACAGGGGTCCCCCAACTATGGCTACACCTTC
.,.,TRBJ1-2,TRBV11-3,CASSLVSGYGYTF,TGTGCCAGCAGCTTAGTATCAGGGTATGGCTACACCTTC
once,.,TRBJ2-6,TRBV4-2,CASSQAQADVSGANVLTF,TGTGCCAGCAGCCAAGCACAGGCAGATGTCTCTGGGGCCAACGTCCTGACTTTC
.,TRBD2,TRBJ2-1,TRBV29-1,CSVEGTSRYNEQFF,TGCAGCGTTGAAGGGACTAGCAGGTACAATGAGCAGTTCTTC
.,TRBD2,TRBJ2-3,TRBV10-3,CATSRTSGTDTQYF,TGTGCCACCTCACGGACTAGCGGCACAGATACGCAGTATTTT
.,TRBD1,TRBJ1-6,TRBV3-1/TRBV3-2,CASSQFGTGTESPLHF,TGTGCCAGCAGCCAATTTGGGACAGGGACGGAGTCACCCCTCCACTTT
.,TRBD2,TRBJ2-3,TRBV4-1,CASSQGVAGDTDTQYF,TGCGCCAGCAGCCAAGGGGTAGCGGGAGACACAGATACGCAGTATTTT
.,TRBD2,TRBJ2-1,TRBV6-4,CASSDLSGTNEQFF,TGTGCCAGCAGTGACCTTAGCGGGACAAATGAGCAGTTCTTC
.,.,TRBJ1-4,TRBV18,CASSPYQGRPSANEKLFF,TGTGCCAGCTCACCATACCAGGGCAGGCCCTCGGCTAATGAAAAACTGTTTTTT
.,.,TRBJ1-1,TRBV23-1,CASSLLETANTEAFF,TGCGCCAGCAGTCTCCTAGAAACCGCGAACACTGAAGCTTTCTTT
.,TRBD1,TRBJ2-7,TRBV5-1,CASSSKEETGRFEQYF,TGCGCCAGCAGCTCGAAAGAGGAGACAGGGCGATTCGAGCAGTACTTC
few,TRBD1,TRBJ2-5,TRBV30,CAWRGTGWETQYF,TGTGCCTGGAGAGGGACAGGGTGGGAGACCCAGTACTTC
.,.,TRBJ1-2,TRBV6-5,CASTSGGGSLYGYTF,TGTGCCAGCACCTCGGGGGGAGGGAGTCTCTATGGCTACACCTTC
.,TRBD1,TRBJ2-1,TRBV24-1,CATSGGGPYNEQFF,TGTGCCACCAGTGGAGGGGGCCCTTACAATGAGCAGTTCTTC
.,.,TRBJ1-2,TRBV5-4,CASSLDRSVSYNYGYTF,TGTGCCAGCAGCTTGGATCGAAGCGTCAGTTATAACTATGGCTACACCTTC
once,TRBD2,TRBJ2-5,TRBV5-4,CASSPTSGAETQYF,TGTGCCAGCAGTCCTACTAGCGGGGCAGAGACCCAGTACTTC
.,.,TRBJ1-1,TRBV6-4,CASSDGVSRAFF,TGTGCCAGCAGTGACGGTGTTTCTAGGGCTTTCTTT
.,.,TRBJ2-3,TRBV30,CAWDKATSLSTDTQYF,TGTGCCTGGGACAAAGCTACTAGCCTCAGCACAGATACGCAGTATTTT
.,.,TRBJ1-3,TRBV7-8,CASSLASQQSGNTIYF,TGTGCCAGCAGCTTAGCGTCACAGCAATCTGGAAACACCATATATTTT
.,.,TRBJ1-5,TRBV12-5,CASGWGRGRYQPQHF,TGTGCTAGTGGGTGGGGCAGGGGTCGATATCAGCCCCAGCATTTT
once,TRBD1,TRBJ1-1,TRBV5-1,CASRPKTGTTNTEAFF,TGCGCCAGCAGGCCCAAGACAGGGACCACGAACACTGAAGCTTTCTTT
.,TRBD2,TRBJ2-3,TRBV4-2,CASSSSAGGGSTDTQYF,TGTGCCAGCAGCTCTAGTGCTGGCGGGGGGTCCACAGATACGCAGTATTTT
.,.,TRBJ1-1,TRBV6-5,CASRPNRAGEAFF,TGTGCCAGCAGACCCAACAGGGCGGGTGAAGCTTTCTTT
once,TRBD2,TRBJ2-1,TRBV5-6,CASSRRTSGRVYEQFF,TGTGCCAGCAGCCGTAGGACTAGCGGGAGAGTCTATGAGCAGTTCTTC
.,.,TRBJ2-1,TRBV30,CAGEATYNEQFF,TGTGCCGGAGAGGCTACCTACAATGAGCAGTTCTTC
.,TRBD1,TRBJ1-4,TRBV4-3,CASSQDRTGGVEKLFF,TGCGCCAGCAGCCAAGATAGGACAGGGGGAGTTGAAAAACTGTTTTTT
.,TRBD1,TRBJ2-7,TRBV29-1,CSLLLAGTGVGVEQYF,TGCAGCCTACTACTGGCCGGGACAGGGGTTGGTGTCGAGCAGTACTTC
.,.,TRBJ2-7,TRBV11-3,CASSLDLGTPGIEQYF,TGTGCCAGCAGCTTAGATCTTGGGACACCAGGTATCGAGCAGTACTTC
.,TRBD2,TRBJ2-1,TRBV7-9,CASSLEATGGSNNEQFF,TGTGCCAGCAGCTTAGAAGCCACTGGCGGGAGTAACAATGAGCAGTTCTTC